This T cell receptor beta chain was identified in a study of blood T cell repertoires in COVID-19. The CDR3 runs 15 residues. Per germline, CDR1 SGHVS and CDR2 FQNEAQ. The V and J ends lost 1 base and 9 bases respectively, with 13 bases between them. The table came from immunoSEQ multiplex PCR; TCRdb's copy has only in-frame clones and leaves some out. The sample records fewer than 250,000 clones, roughly 83% being singletons. The chain employs TRBV7-8 and TRBJ1-6; maybe TRBD1 (6 bases). Sequenced material: peripheral blood. The clonotype comes from a woman in her 50s with acute or convalescent COVID-19. In DNA form, the CDR3 reads TGTGCCAGCAGCTTAGGGGCAGGGGTAGTTTCACCCCTCCACTTT. Protein product: CASSLGAGVVSPLHF.